The source of this T cell receptor (beta chain) is a study of cytomegalovirus exposure and HLA in healthy donors (dated by TCRdb to between 2016 and 2019). With regard to the full study: According to an earlier analysis of 587 of the donors, about 179 million T cells yielded 95 million to 140 million unique TCR beta sequences and more than 250 Gb of sequence data. An early release covering about 600 HLA-typed donors comprised about 290 gigabases of sequencing data and tens of millions of unique TCR sequences. The genetic ancestry cluster associated with self-reported Caucasian donors included 70% to 85% of the roughly 410 genotyped donors. The study aimed to test whether cataloging public T cell receptors could reveal signatures of past pathogen exposure. Using immunosequencing, the study profiled T cell repertoires from about 620 subjects and related those repertoires to cytomegalovirus serostatus. Besides the first cohort of 500 to 700 subjects, a separate validation cohort made up of 90 to 150 different subjects was used. The study combined high-throughput TCR immunosequencing, statistical association of individual TCRs with disease status, and machine learning to predict cytomegalovirus infection status. To study patterns of TCR occurrence, a later analysis re-analyzed previously published TCR beta repertoires from 666 donors and added high-resolution HLA genotyping. Rather than drawing on any new phenotypic data, the later analysis identified candidate immune exposures from TCR beta sequences and the way those sequences occurred across donors. An earlier analysis of a few hundred of the donors applied high-throughput TCR beta sequencing to assess whether each TCR beta V gene segment acted as functional or pseudogenic. Alongside the repertoire data, information on donor age, sex, ethnicity and CMV serostatus was compiled. A later genetic analysis took genome-wide SNP genotypes for about 65% of the 666 donors and used that subset as a discovery cohort. Every repertoire in the discovery cohort had been generated on one and the same sequencing platform. Class I and class II HLA loci were covered by the typing at four-digit resolution. The number of donors typed differed by locus, with roughly 629-640 for A, B, C, DRB1 and DQB1, more than 500 for DQA1, 606 for DPA1, and under 490 for DPB1. Because of strong linkage in the cohort, five DR-DQ haplotypes were treated as single units for association and clustering. Among about 400 genotyped donors of the cohort, an average of about 220,000 unique TCR beta nucleotide sequences was sequenced per donor, of which about 20% were non-productive.

The library was made by the immunoSEQ multiplex PCR assay. The multiplex PCR relied on a mix of 60 forward primers for TCR Vbeta segments and 13 reverse primers for TCR Jbeta segments. The CDR3 region of rearranged TCR beta genes was amplified from genomic DNA by a multiplex PCR assay. The Illumina HiSeq System was used to sequence the amplified TCR beta libraries as 87-base-pair reads. The authors' analysis ran thus. In a later analysis, approximately 74 million unique TCR beta chains were counted across the approximately 640 repertoires, and about 10 million of these chains were shared by at least two donors. To remove PCR and sequencing errors, raw reads were error-corrected and collapsed into unique sequences using a nearest-neighbor algorithm that merged closely related sequences. Alignment of CDR3 sequences to IMGT reference sequences was used to assign V, D and J gene segments. For a sequence to be retained, a match of at least six nucleotides was required to both a V gene segment and a J gene segment. Rearrangements were classified as productive when the CDR3 lacked stop codons and remained in frame with V and J, and all other rearrangements were classified as non-productive. Following IMGT convention, CDR3 was defined as the stretch from the second conserved V-encoded cysteine to the conserved J-encoded phenylalanine. Sequences without an unambiguous match to a single V gene segment were excluded from the earlier analysis of about 640 of the donors. In an earlier analysis of around 590 of the donors, a V segment was called functional when productive rearrangements were above 56.7%, and segregating when the standard deviation between donors exceeded 5%. A statistical classification framework was developed to diagnose cytomegalovirus status using the catalog of TCR beta chain sequences. A later analysis assigned V and J genes by comparing TCR nucleotide sequences with IMGT/GENE-DB human TR gene sequences. In a later analysis, CDR3 sequences and most-parsimonious VDJ recombination scenarios were assigned using the TCRdist pipeline. In a later analysis, each TCR beta chain was defined by its CDR3 amino acid sequence together with its V-gene family, and reads lacking a unique V-gene family were excluded. To address suspected cross-contamination and a sequencing artifact, a later analysis removed 450 to 700 highly shared, low-generation-probability nucleotide sequences. In a later analysis, a clonal expansion index was calculated for each public chain from normalized within-repertoire ranks of inferred template counts. A later analysis computed generation probabilities with a VDJ recombination model fitted to out-of-frame rearrangements, and checked the results against IGoR. In a later analysis, hypergeometric tests were used to score TCR-TCR, TCR-HLA and TCR-CMV co-occurrence, with a repertoire-size bias correction applied to TCR pairs. In a later analysis, false discovery rates were estimated by permuting HLA or CMV assignments 20 times. In a later analysis, co-occurring TCRs were grouped with DBSCAN, and TCRdist sequence similarity was added when clustering was performed within HLA-allele-positive subsets. Repertoires with fewer than 30,000 or more than 120,000 public chains were left out of co-occurrence clustering, as were about 5 repertoires with anomalous nucleotide sharing. TCRdb re-hosts the immuneACCESS table, in-frame sequences only. Its copies lack some clones; in the studies checked, an unresolved V gene accounts for under half of them, and the cause for the rest is not known. Clonal size and the V and J genes are those of that table, whereas D and trimming came from the DNA. The sample contains approximately 200,000 clones, roughly 79% of them found a single time. Under 2% of the sample lies in the top ten.

The cohort comprised several hundred healthy bone marrow donors. At the time of sampling, every cohort member was nominally healthy, though immune exposures that went unrecorded were likely present. The donor was CMV seronegative and belonged to the group of 350 to 400 seronegative cohort members. Every donor gave a peripheral blood sample, and the peripheral blood mononuclear cells from that sample were used for TCR beta sequencing. Genomic DNA was extracted from the blood cell samples with the Qiagen DNeasy Blood Extraction Kit. This clone was counted a few times. Its recognized antigen is unknown. No base-level quality is on record; no much larger clone is a single base apart. General findings and caveats noted by the study authors: In an earlier analysis of around 600 of the donors, most TCR beta V segments appeared in productive rearrangements about 87% or about 30% of the time, broadly matching IMGT annotations. Because some donors lacked HLA typing at each locus, the association tests relied only on the typed subset. A total of 164 TCR beta chains were listed by the study as associated with cytomegalovirus. A further reported finding was that TCR beta sequences accurately predicted the HLA-A and HLA-B alleles for most subjects in the first cohort. A few of the identified cytomegalovirus-associated TCR beta chains were confirmed in vitro to be specific for cytomegalovirus antigens. CMV serostatus was the only immune exposure information available for the cohort. In a later analysis, some 18,000 TCR beta sequences were associated with specific HLA alleles at a false discovery rate of 0.05. Some IMGT-functional V segments, including TRBV6-2 and TRBV6-3, could not be told apart with the 87-base-pair reads, so those segments were excluded. A later genetic analysis reported fewer N-insertions in productive TCRs among donors in an Asian-associated ancestry cluster than the roughly 690-donor mean. Only TCR beta chains were sequenced in this cohort, and the absence of alpha or paired-chain data limited detectable features. Most CMV-associated TCR beta chains appeared to be HLA-restricted in a later analysis, and the HLA associations seemed to be driven largely by CMV exposure. The presence/absence analyses assumed that sequencing depth was roughly uniform across donors, and that assumption may not be true. A later analysis found that HLA-associated TCR beta chains were more clonally expanded and had lower generation probabilities than equally common non-associated chains. Most TCR sequences were seen in very few donors, while some public TCRs were found in many individuals. In a later genetic analysis, a missense DCLRE1C variant was associated with V-gene and J-gene trimming of TCR beta chains, and the association was replicated in an independent cohort. Because counts were too low, approximately 15 rarely observed V segments, including chromosome 9 orphons, were excluded from the earlier analysis of fewer than 650 of the donors. A cluster of highly shared sequence variants was judged likely to be a technical artifact of the sequencing pipeline. In a later analysis, the rate of TCR association differed among HLA loci, with DRB1 alleles having the most associated TCRs and HLA-C alleles having the fewest. Cytomegalovirus status was reported to be diagnosed by the classifier with high specificity and sensitivity in both the original and validation cohorts. According to a later analysis, parvovirus B19, influenza, CMV and Epstein-Barr virus appeared linked to several top co-occurrence clusters. When HLA alleles, especially DR and DQ, strongly co-occurred, TCR associations were difficult to assign to individual alleles. Linkage disequilibrium might explain the correlated functional status among segregating V segments, but an unknown experimental factor could not be excluded. According to the authors, the approach could potentially be generalized to other disease states and immunological phenotypes.

From the cysteine through the phenylalanine, the CDR3 covers 15 amino acids. Only CDR3 DNA is held: 45 bases, read in frame from base 1. V is trimmed back by 4 bases and J by 4 bases, and the junction contains 7 bases that no gene match accounts for. Based on the germline V gene, the CDR1 and CDR2 sequences are SGHRS and YFSETQ. The receptor's source is a young man in good health and CMV-seronegative. The chain joins TRBV5-1 to TRBJ2-3, with TRBD2 identical over 9 junction bases. The specimen sequenced was PBMCs. CDR3 region: CASSLSGSSADTQYF. The nucleotide sequence reads TGCGCCAGCAGCCTTAGCGGGAGTTCGGCAGATACGCAGTATTTT.